The present T cell receptor (beta chain) was sequenced within a study of shared clonotypes between healthy human individuals. Study at large: A donor's plate count was three for CD4 naive and three for CD4 memory; CD8 naive had two and CD8 memory one.

CD45RO-negative, CCR7-selected cells formed the naive CD8 fraction, which excluded terminally differentiated effector memory CD45RA+ cells. Participating donors were healthy, HIV-negative adults free of recent acute infections or vaccinations. Authors' methods: Junction-only sequences produced by ImmunoSEQ had no quality scores, so filtering differed. Here immunoSEQ multiplex PCR was the method, and the copy in TCRdb shows in-frame clones only, minus some. Clone size and V and J calls were adopted from that table, with D and trimming inferred from the DNA. Of approximately 2,200,000 clones in the sample, about 92% are singletons; the top ten hold 1.5% to 2%. Germline assignment: CDR1 MNHEY and CDR2 SVGAGI. V trimming: 4 bases; J trimming: 5 bases; junction bases outside the gene matches: 6. The CDR3 is made up of 14 amino acids. Study observations and caveats: The generation probabilities recorded for non-shared clonotypes fell below those of clonotypes shared by all four donors.

This clone was counted once. Its target is not known. The clonotype comes from a man aged 18 to 35 in good health. Some clones in this sample may be carry-over from other donors' samples. Source material: naive CD8+ T cells from PBMCs. The chain uses TRBV6-5 and TRBJ2-7, with 9 positions matching TRBD2. CDR3 coding DNA: TGTGCCAGCAGTTCGGGACTAGCTGGACACGAGCAGTACTTC. It codes for CASSSGLAGHEQYF.